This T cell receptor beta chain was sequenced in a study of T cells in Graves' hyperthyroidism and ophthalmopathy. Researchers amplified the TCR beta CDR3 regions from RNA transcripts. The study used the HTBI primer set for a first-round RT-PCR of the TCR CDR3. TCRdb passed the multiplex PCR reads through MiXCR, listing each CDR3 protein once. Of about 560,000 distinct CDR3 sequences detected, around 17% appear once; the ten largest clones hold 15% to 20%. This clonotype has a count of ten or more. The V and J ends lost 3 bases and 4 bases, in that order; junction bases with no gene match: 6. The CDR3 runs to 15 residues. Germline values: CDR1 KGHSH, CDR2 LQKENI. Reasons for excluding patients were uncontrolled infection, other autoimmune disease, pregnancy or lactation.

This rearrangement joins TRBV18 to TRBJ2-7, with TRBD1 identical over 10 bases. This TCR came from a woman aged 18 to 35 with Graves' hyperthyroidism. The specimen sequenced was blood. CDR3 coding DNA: TGTGCCAGCTCACCCCGGACAGGGGGGCGTTACGAGCAGTACTTC. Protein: CASSPRTGGRYEQYF.